This TCR beta chain emerged from a study of low-dose radiotherapy and immunotherapy resistance in tumors. This CDR3 region has 17 residues. After removal of 4 bases from V and 5 bases from J, the junction contained 16 bases not matched to a gene. The germline gives CDR1 SGHRS, CDR2 YFSETQ. Donors received a regimen that comprised nivolumab, ipilimumab, aspirin, low-dose cyclophosphamide and low-dose radiotherapy. First-strand cDNA used TRAV- and TRBV-specific primers, covering alpha and beta chains. A constant-region primer paired with the V-primer adapter amplified TCRs over approximately 18 PCR cycles. TCRdb re-called the reads through MiXCR, storing one row per CDR3 protein. Counted here are about 7,200 distinct CDR3 sequences, roughly 50% occurring once; the ten biggest clones make up about 12%.

The sequence came from a human donor with advanced metastatic prostate, ovarian, gallbladder or colorectal cancer (not recorded which). This table probably holds off-target reads from a library built for another chain. The chain uses TRBV5-1 and TRBJ2-3; 7 bases match TRBD2. DNA of the CDR3: TGCGCCAGCAGCCTCCGGGGAGCGGGGCCAGAGGGAGATACGCAGTATTTT. This codes for CASSLRGAGPEGDTQYF.